The 14 T cell receptor beta chains listed next were all sequenced from one sample in a study of cytomegalovirus exposure and HLA in healthy donors (dated by TCRdb to 2017 to 2019). The library was built by means of the immunoSEQ multiplex PCR assay. Sourced from immuneACCESS, this table was stored by TCRdb with only in-frame sequences that have V and J called. A share of the clones is absent; for the studies checked, an unresolved V gene accounts for under half, and the remainder has no known explanation. A total of more than 250,000 clones appear in this sample, just over 85% of them only once. The ten largest clones capture around 0.84% of the sample. The specimen was PBMCs. Receptors were obtained from a woman aged 18 to 35 in good health and CMV-seronegative.

The genes are TRBV27 and TRBJ1-2, with D unclear. The germline V gene has CDR1 MNHEY and CDR2 SMNVEV (reference sequence). The CDR3 contains 17 residues. V was shortened by 3 bases and J by 6 bases, with 23 bases between the two germline ends. The CDR3 here is CASSFRNSAPGLDGYTF. Written as DNA, the CDR3 is TGTGCCAGCAGTTTTCGTAACTCGGCCCCGGGGTTGGATGGCTACACCTTC.

This chain uses TRBV7-2 with TRBJ2-7; TRBD2 agrees at 8 bases. V lost 5 bases and J lost 4; bases outside the gene matches: 10. The length of the CDR3 is 15 residues. Germline V CDR1 and CDR2: SGHTA, FQGNSA. CDR3 nucleotide sequence: TGTGCCAGCAGCCCCCTCACTAGCGGTAATTACGAGCAGTACTTC. Its translation is CASSPLTSGNYEQYF.

The chain couples TRBV19 to TRBJ2-3; 8 nucleotides agree with TRBD1. CDR3 length: 17 amino acids. Germline V lookup: CDR1 LNHDA, CDR2 SQIVND (reference sequence). Trimming cost V 3 bases and J 1 base; bases outside gene matches: 9. The CDR3 bases are TGTGCCAGTAGTATGGGGACAGGCCGGTCTGGCACAGATACGCAGTATTTT. Its protein is CASSMGTGRSGTDTQYF.

The DNA of the CDR3 is TGTGCCAGCAGCTTAGTTGGGGAACTAGCGGGAGCGAACACCGGGGAGCTGTTTTTT. This codes for CASSLVGELAGANTGELFF. The chain combines TRBV11-2 with TRBJ2-2; 11 nucleotides line up with TRBD2. The germline gives CDR1 SGHAT, CDR2 FQNNGV. The junction had 7 bases not matched to a gene; V was cut back by 1 base and J by 0 bases. The CDR3 sequence is 19 residues long.

The J gene is TRBJ2-7, the V gene TRBV4-2, with D possibly TRBD2 on 5 matching bases. CDR1 and CDR2 (germline): LGHNA, YNFKEQ. V was clipped by 3 bases and J by 3 bases, with 15 bases between them. The CDR3 spans 15 residues. Written as DNA, the CDR3 is TGTGCCAGCAGCCAGAGAGGACTGACGGGCTACGAGCAGTACTTC. This codes for CASSQRGLTGYEQYF.

The V and J genes are TRBV30 and TRBJ2-2, with 7 bases lining up with TRBD1. CDR3 length: 16 residues. Germline V gives CDR1 GTSNPN, CDR2 SVGIG (reference sequence). Trimming took 3 bases from V and 0 from J; bases not matched to a gene: 7. For the CDR3, the DNA is TGTGCCTGGAGGACCGCCGGGACAGCGAACACCGGGGAGCTGTTTTTT. Protein product: CAWRTAGTANTGELFF.

This clone was recorded at least ten times. In DNA, the CDR3 is TGTGCGGTCGGGGGGAGTAATGAAGCTTTCTTT. As protein: CAVGGSNEAFF. The chain uses TRBV7-9 and TRBJ1-1; tentative D call: TRBD1 (5 bases). The CDR3 has 11 residues. The germline CDR1 and CDR2 sequences are SEHNR and FQNEAQ (reference sequence). The variable domain in full, with the rest retrieved from reference TRBV7-9 and TRBJ1-1, is DTGVSQNPRHKITKRGQNVTFRCDPISEHNRLYWYRQTLGQGPEFLTYFQNEAQLEKSRLLSDRFSAERPKGSFSTLEIQRTEQGDSAMYLCAVGGSNEAFFGQGTRLTVV.

The V and J genes are TRBV28 and TRBJ1-1, with a weak D call TRBD1 (5 bases). This CDR3 comprises 17 residues. The germline V gene encodes CDR1 MDHEN and CDR2 SYDVKM. The V and J ends lost 8 bases and 3 bases respectively, with 25 bases between them. The CDR3 protein is CASFPSRWGVGDTEAFF. In nucleotides, the CDR3 is TGTGCCAGCTTCCCCTCCCGGTGGGGGGTGGGGGACACTGAAGCTTTCTTT.

The V call is TRBV7-9, the J call TRBJ1-1; the D is unclear. The V gene lost 5 bases and the J gene lost 2 bases, with 15 bases spanning the gap. Germline CDR1 SEHNR, CDR2 FQNEAQ (reference sequence). The CDR3 runs 15 residues. The CDR3 loop is CASSPTLGRNTEAFF. The CDR3 coding sequence is TGTGCCAGCAGCCCGACCCTGGGGAGAAACACTGAAGCTTTCTTT.

The rearrangement joins TRBV6-5 to TRBJ1-2; D is unclear. CDR1 and CDR2 (germline): MNHEY, SVGAGI. The V gene lost 0 bases and the J gene lost 3 bases, with 11 bases spanning the gap. The CDR3 is made up of 15 amino acids. Written as DNA, the CDR3 is TGTGCCAGCAGTTACTCGAATCGGGGAGACTATGGCTACACCTTC. Its protein is CASSYSNRGDYGYTF.

As regards this clone: At one end, the junction sequence differs from germline, possibly due to a read error. The rearrangement uses TRBV29-1 and TRBJ2-1; no definite D call. Germline V gives CDR1 SQVTM, CDR2 ANQGSEA. The CDR3 is 11 amino acids. The DNA for the CDR3 is TGCAGCGTTTCAGGCTACGATGAGCAGTTCTTC. Amino acids: CSVSGYDEQFF.

This clone was seen more than once but under ten times. This chain joins TRBV5-1 and TRBJ2-7, with 7 bases identical to TRBD2. Germline lookup yields CDR1 SGHRS and CDR2 YFSETQ. The CDR3 has 13 amino acids. J lost 2 bases, V lost 4 bases, and 3 bases had no gene match. The DNA for the CDR3 is TGCGCCAGCAGCCCACGGGGGGCCTACGAGCAGTACTTC. It encodes CASSPRGAYEQYF.

The chain uses TRBV19 and TRBJ2-1; 8 bases map to TRBD2. The CDR3 runs 15 residues. Germline trimming cut 5 bases from V and 1 base from J; bases unmatched to any gene: 4. Germline V lookup: CDR1 LNHDA, CDR2 SQIVND (reference sequence). Here the CDR3 reads CASSSGGWSYNEQFF. CDR3 DNA: TGTGCCAGTAGTTCGGGAGGGTGGTCCTACAATGAGCAGTTCTTC.

The chain uses TRBV28 and TRBJ1-1; no clear D gene. The germline V and J ends were trimmed by 2 bases and 1 base, with 8 bases remaining between them. Germline assignment: CDR1 MDHEN and CDR2 SYDVKM. The CDR3 contains 14 residues. CDR3 protein: CASSLAVQNTEAFF. The CDR3 DNA follows: TGTGCCAGCAGTTTAGCGGTACAGAACACTGAAGCTTTCTTT.